What follows are 16 T cell receptor beta chains derived from one specimen sequenced in a study of brain T cells in children with intractable seizures. This table comes from immunoSEQ multiplex PCR, and its TCRdb copy is limited to in-frame clones, with some not included. The data hold about 340,000 clones, with 93% observed a single time. The time point was: blood from clinic visit 5 months post-surgery; TSC patient then seizure free. Here the sequenced sample was peripheral blood, taken 5 to 6 months after surgery. All receptors derive from a boy in the first two years of life with tuberous sclerosis and intractable seizures.

The genes are TRBV6-6 and TRBJ2-1; D may be TRBD2 (6 bases). The CDR3 is made up of 15 amino acids. Trimming stripped 4 bases from V and 3 bases from J, with 13 bases between. Germline V gene data show CDR1 as MNHNY and CDR2 as SVGAGI (reference sequence). CDR3 sequence: CASSSGLPLYNEQFF. The CDR3 region has the DNA TGTGCCAGCAGTTCGGGACTCCCCCTCTACAATGAGCAGTTCTTC.

This sequence joins TRBV2 and TRBJ1-2, with TRBD1 identical over 7 bases. J was trimmed by 1 base and V by 5 bases; bases with no gene match: 4. This CDR3 is built from 14 residues. Germline CDR1 SNHLY, CDR2 FYNNEI. The CDR3 region has the DNA TGTGCCAGCAGTACAGGGGTTTTTAACTATGGCTACACCTTC. It translates to CASSTGVFNYGYTF. Complete variable domain (other parts from reference TRBV2 and TRBJ1-2): EPEVTQTPSHQVTQMGQEVILRCVPISNHLYFYWYRQILGQKVEFLVSFYNNEISEKSEIFDDQFSVERPDGSNFTLKIRSTKLEDSAMYFCASSTGVFNYGYTFGSGTRLTVV.

The chain carries TRBV27 and TRBJ1-2; 7 nucleotides line up with TRBD1. V lost 1 base to trimming and J lost 5 bases; unmatched junction nucleotides: 10. The germline gives CDR1 MNHEY, CDR2 SMNVEV (reference sequence). The CDR3 length is 16 residues. The chain's CDR3 is CASSLLGQSFGYGYTF. The CDR3 DNA reads as TGTGCCAGCAGTTTATTGGGACAGTCTTTTGGATATGGCTACACCTTC.

The rearrangement joins TRBV9 to TRBJ2-4; 7 nucleotides agree with TRBD2. This CDR3 region has 14 residues. Germline lookup yields CDR1 SGDLS and CDR2 YYNGEE. V gave up 0 bases and J gave up 6 bases; unmatched junction bases: 3. CDR3 loop: CASSVGGGGNIQYF. The CDR3 DNA is TGTGCCAGCAGCGTAGGCGGGGGTGGAAACATTCAGTACTTC.

The rearrangement joins TRBV19 to TRBJ1-5, with unresolved D. From germline, CDR1 is LNHDA and CDR2 SQIVND (reference sequence). CDR3 size: 14 residues. The V end lost 3 bases, the J end lost 4 bases, and 10 bases lay between the germline ends. CDR3 amino acids: CASSIWAANQPQHF. CDR3 nucleotides: TGTGCCAGTAGTATTTGGGCGGCTAATCAGCCCCAGCATTTT.

The CDR3 here is CASSSAGTGELFF. CDR3 bases: TGTGCCAGCAGTTCCGCCGGCACCGGGGAGCTGTTTTTT. This rearrangement joins TRBV12-3 or TRBV12-4 to TRBJ2-2; D is unclear. Trimming took 4 bases from V and 4 from J, leaving 7 bases between them. This CDR3 spans 13 amino acids.

The rearrangement links TRBV10-3 to TRBJ2-1; D not certain. This CDR3 region has 12 residues. Germline V gene sequence: CDR1 ENHRY, CDR2 SYGVKD. Trimming removed 0 bases from V and 7 bases from J, with 4 bases in between. The CDR3: CAISESLNEQFF. The CDR3 nucleotides are TGTGCCATCAGTGAGTCCCTGAATGAGCAGTTCTTC.

The chain couples TRBV5-5 to TRBJ1-3, with D hard to call. V gave up 3 bases and J gave up 0 bases, with 7 bases separating them. CDR1 is SGHKS, CDR2 YYEKEE, per germline (reference sequence). The CDR3 is made up of 14 amino acids. Written as DNA, the CDR3 is TGTGCCAGCAGCTCCATGTTCTCTGGAAACACCATATATTTT. Translating gives CASSSMFSGNTIYF.

V usage is TRBV7-2 and J usage is TRBJ1-2, with a weak D call TRBD1 (5 bases). Germline CDR1 is SGHTA and CDR2 is FQGNSA. V lost 1 base to trimming and J lost 7 bases, with 13 bases between them. The CDR3 runs to 14 residues. The CDR3: CASSLVGASFGYTF. The CDR3 nucleotides read TGTGCCAGCAGCTTAGTTGGGGCTTCTTTTGGCTACACCTTC.

CDR3 amino acids: CASSPLDKGRYNEQFF. DNA for the CDR3: TGTGCCAGCTCACCCCTGGACAAGGGCCGCTACAATGAGCAGTTCTTC. V and J are TRBV18 and TRBJ2-1; weak D call: TRBD1 (5 bases). The length of the CDR3 is 16 residues. The germline V gene has CDR1 KGHSH and CDR2 LQKENI. Trimming stripped 3 bases from V and 3 bases from J, with 15 bases between.

DNA for the CDR3: TGTGCCATCAACAAAAATGGCAGGCTGGCCACCGGGGAGCTGTTTTTT. Encoded protein: CAINKNGRLATGELFF. V gene TRBV10-3 combines with J gene TRBJ2-2; no definite D call. The CDR3 is made up of 16 amino acids. Per germline, CDR1 ENHRY and CDR2 SYGVKD. Trimming shortened V by 7 bases and J by 4 bases, and 19 bases separated the two germline ends.

The chain has TRBV27 and TRBJ2-5; no clear D gene. CDR3 length: 13 amino acids. Germline CDR1 is MNHEY and CDR2 is SMNVEV (reference sequence). V lost 5 bases, J lost 1 base, and 8 bases lay in between. Here the CDR3 DNA reads TGTGCCAGCAGTCGTAACGGCCAAGAGACCCAGTACTTC. Protein product: CASSRNGQETQYF.

V and J are TRBV5-1 and TRBJ1-1; no firm D call. CDR3 length equals 16 residues. V lost 0 bases to trimming and J lost 7 bases, with 19 bases between them. Germline V lookup: CDR1 SGHRS, CDR2 YFSETQ. Here the CDR3 DNA reads TGCGCCAGCAGCTTGGAATCTGTCCGGGGTAGTAGTGAAGCTTTCTTT. Translating it yields CASSLESVRGSSEAFF.

The V call is TRBV9, the J call TRBJ1-4, with 7 positions matching TRBD1. The germline V gene has CDR1 SGDLS and CDR2 YYNGEE. The CDR3 runs to 16 residues. V shed 3 bases, J shed 7 bases, and the junction held 12 bases outside the gene matches. This CDR3 is CASSEGATVVAEKLFF. In DNA form, the CDR3 reads TGTGCCAGCAGCGAGGGGGCGACGGTTGTAGCTGAAAAACTGTTTTTT.

The genes are TRBV21-1 and TRBJ1-1; TRBD1, the table's D call, lacks a check against the DNA. TRBV21-1 is a known pseudogene. This CDR3 contains 13 residues. CDR3 region: CASSKRQDTEAFF. For the CDR3, the DNA is TGTGCCAGCAGCAAGCGACAGGACACTGAAGCTTTCTTT.

This clone was observed a single time. This chain joins TRBV7-9 and TRBJ1-1; D ambiguous. The CDR3 has 13 residues. The V gene's germline CDR1 is SEHNR and CDR2 FQNEAQ (reference sequence). Between the trimmed V and J ends, which lost 11 bases and 3 bases, there was a span of 16 bases. CDR3: CASLRRGHTEAFF. DNA of the CDR3: TGTGCCTCTCTAAGGCGGGGTCACACTGAAGCTTTCTTT.